This TCR beta chain was identified during a study of cytotoxic CD8 clonotypes in ibrutinib-treated CLL. Study details: Response material was collected after a median approximately 11 months of treatment, range 6 to 36.

On this clone itself: Its antigen is still unknown.

Findings and limits, study-wide: There were few public clonotypes, and on treatment they contracted or stayed stable.

Profiling relied on immunoSEQ multiplex PCR, and the TCRdb table lists in-frame clones only, not all of them. This sample has 65,000 to 90,000 clones; 75% to 90% occur once, and the top ten carry more than 35%. The V gene lost 4 bases and the J gene lost 3 bases, with 7 bases spanning the gap. This CDR3 has 11 amino acids. Germline CDR1 reads SQVTM; CDR2 reads ANQGSEA. V is TRBV29-1 and J is TRBJ2-7; D unclear. The TCR was taken from a human donor with chronic lymphocytic leukemia. Sequenced here: PBMCs, sampled after 24 months of ibrutinib treatment. The CDR3: CSVGTGYEQYF. The CDR3 nucleotides are TGCAGCGTTGGTACTGGCTACGAGCAGTACTTC.